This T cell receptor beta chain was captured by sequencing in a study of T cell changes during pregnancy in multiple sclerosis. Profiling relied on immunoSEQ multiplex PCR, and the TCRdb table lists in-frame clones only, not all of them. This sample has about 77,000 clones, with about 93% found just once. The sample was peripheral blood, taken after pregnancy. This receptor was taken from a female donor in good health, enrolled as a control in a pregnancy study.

The CDR3 loop is CASIAEDRSSRLYEQYF. CDR3 in DNA: TGTGCCAGCATCGCCGAGGACAGATCCTCCCGCCTTTACGAGCAGTACTTC. The chain couples TRBV25-1 to TRBJ2-7; possibly TRBD1 for D (6 bases). The CDR3 loop spans 17 amino acids. Between the trimmed V and J ends, which lost 7 bases and 4 bases, there was a span of 26 bases. In germline, CDR1 is MGHDK, CDR2 SYGVNS.